This T cell receptor beta chain was found in a study of T cells after yellow fever vaccination. Points from the study as a whole: Peak timing came faster in the weaker secondary response, day 5 versus 15.

Regarding this clonotype: Antigen: not known.

Each CDR3 protein gets one entry after TCRdb re-called the 5' RACE reads with MiXCR. The sample consists of some 560,000 distinct CDR3 sequences, about a sixth of them appearing once. Germline CDR1 is MNHEY and CDR2 is SVGEGT. V was cut by 7 bases and J by 0 bases, with 11 bases left in between. The CDR3 sequence is 14 residues long. The sample here was PBMCs, taken 5 days after the first yellow fever vaccination. This clonotype was sampled from a man in his late teens or twenties who received the YFV17D yellow fever vaccine. This chain connects TRBV6-2 or TRBV6-3 to TRBJ2-3, with D perhaps TRBD2 (6 bases). The CDR3 reads CASMRDQSTDTQYF. DNA of the CDR3: TGTGCCAGCATGCGGGATCAGAGCACAGATACGCAGTATTTT.